This TCR beta chain is drawn from a study of metastatic and nonmetastatic thyroid tumors. Study context: Across peripheral blood and tumor or nodule tissue samples taken from malignant and benign thyroid patients, the repertoires were compared with one another. Notes on the study in general: TCR beta diversity was reportedly significantly higher in malignant thyroid tumors than benign nodules, in blood and tumor.

Authors' analysis steps: CDR3 differences across clinicopathological groups were used to build a distant-metastasis classifier for papillary thyroid cancer. TCRdb re-called the PCR reads via MiXCR. For this entry, the V and J calls and clone size follow TCRdb and not the study's own pipeline. The sample has around 37,000 clones; under 25% are singletons. This clone was observed a handful of times. Its matching antigen is unknown. The CDR3 spans 14 residues. CDR1 and CDR2 (germline): SGHDT, YYEEEE. With 5 bases removed from V and 3 bases from J, the gap between germline ends came to 13 bases. All patients were treatment-naive before thyroid surgery.

Specimen: blood. The J gene is TRBJ2-3, the V gene TRBV5-6; the D gene could be TRBD1 or TRBD2 (6 bases each). This clonotype originated in a female donor with papillary thyroid cancer or a benign thyroid nodule (not recorded which). Some clones in this sample may be carry-over from other donors' samples. The CDR3 reads CASRPRGATDTQYF. CDR3 sequence (DNA): TGTGCCAGCAGACCGAGGGGGGCTACAGATACGCAGTATTTT.